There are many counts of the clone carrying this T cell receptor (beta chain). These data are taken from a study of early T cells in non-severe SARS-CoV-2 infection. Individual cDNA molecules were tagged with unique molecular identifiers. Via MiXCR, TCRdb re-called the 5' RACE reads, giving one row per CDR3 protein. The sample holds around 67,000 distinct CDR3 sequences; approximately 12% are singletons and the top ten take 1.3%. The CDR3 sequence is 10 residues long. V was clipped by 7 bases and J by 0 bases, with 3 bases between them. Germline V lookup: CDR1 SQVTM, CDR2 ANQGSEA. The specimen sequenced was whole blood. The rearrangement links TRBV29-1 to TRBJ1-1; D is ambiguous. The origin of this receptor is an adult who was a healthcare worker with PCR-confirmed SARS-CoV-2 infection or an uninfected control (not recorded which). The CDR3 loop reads CSAVNTEAFF. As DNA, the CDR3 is TGCAGCGCAGTGAACACTGAAGCTTTCTTT.